This TCR beta chain was found in a study of PD-1 blockade in classical Hodgkin lymphoma. Study background: Patients were administered nivolumab (3 mg/kg intravenously) every 2 weeks.

As for this clone: Antigen: not known.

Brentuximab vedotin exposure varied, and every patient relapsed after autologous stem cell transplantation. Study-level points and caveats: Baseline TCR diversity was reportedly lower in newly diagnosed patients than in healthy donors. It was reported as lower still in relapsed/refractory patients. Anyone who began nivolumab under 1 year after ASCT was excluded.

The CDR3 extends over 15 amino acids. V gave up 0 bases and J gave up 4 bases, with 12 bases separating them. Produced via immunoSEQ multiplex PCR; TCRdb's table is partial and in-frame only. This table holds about 100,000 clones, roughly 89% found once. The rearrangement links TRBV23-1 to TRBJ1-1, with TRBD1 as a possible D gene (6 bases). TRBV23-1 counts as an open reading frame of uncertain function. This clonotype was sampled from a human donor with classical Hodgkin lymphoma. The sequences come from peripheral blood mononuclear cells (PBMCs), collected before the second cycle of nivolumab. The CDR3 region has the DNA TGCGCCAGCAGTCAATCAACAGGGCATGGCACTGAAGCTTTCTTT. This gives the protein CASSQSTGHGTEAFF.